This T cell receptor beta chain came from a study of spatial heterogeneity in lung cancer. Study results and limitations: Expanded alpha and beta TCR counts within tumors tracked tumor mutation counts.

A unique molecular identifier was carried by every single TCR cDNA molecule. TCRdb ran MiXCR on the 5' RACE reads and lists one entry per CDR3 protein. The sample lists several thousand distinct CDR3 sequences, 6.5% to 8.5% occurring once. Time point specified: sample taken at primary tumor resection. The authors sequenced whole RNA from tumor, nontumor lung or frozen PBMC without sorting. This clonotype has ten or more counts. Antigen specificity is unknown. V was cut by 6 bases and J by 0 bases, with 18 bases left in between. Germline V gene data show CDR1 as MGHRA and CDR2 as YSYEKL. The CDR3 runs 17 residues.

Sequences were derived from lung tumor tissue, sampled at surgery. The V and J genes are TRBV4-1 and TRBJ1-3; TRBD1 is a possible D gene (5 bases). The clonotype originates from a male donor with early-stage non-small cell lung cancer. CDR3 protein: CASSSSGTANSGNTIYF. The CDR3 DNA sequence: TGCGCCAGCAGTTCCTCCGGGACCGCCAACTCTGGAAACACCATATATTTT.